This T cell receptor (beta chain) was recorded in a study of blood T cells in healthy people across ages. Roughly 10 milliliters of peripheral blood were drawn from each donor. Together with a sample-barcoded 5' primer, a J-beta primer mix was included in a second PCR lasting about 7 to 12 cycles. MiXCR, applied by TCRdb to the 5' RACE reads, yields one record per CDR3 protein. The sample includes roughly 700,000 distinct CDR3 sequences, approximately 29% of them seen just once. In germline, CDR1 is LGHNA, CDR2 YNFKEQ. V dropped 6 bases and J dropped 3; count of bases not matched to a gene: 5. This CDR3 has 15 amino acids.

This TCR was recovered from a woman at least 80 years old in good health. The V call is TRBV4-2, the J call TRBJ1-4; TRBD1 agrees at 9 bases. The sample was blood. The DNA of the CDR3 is TGTGCCAGCAGGCCACAGGGGGCAGCTAATGAAAAACTGTTTTTT. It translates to CASRPQGAANEKLFF.